This T cell receptor beta chain is drawn from a study of Graves' ophthalmopathy and Graves' hyperthyroidism. V lost 0 bases and J lost 7, with 8 bases in between. Germline V gene sequence: CDR1 SGDLS, CDR2 YYNGEE. This CDR3 is built from 13 residues. The sequenced template was RNA, covering the TCR beta CDR3 region. The library came from an HTBI-primed first-round RT-PCR and a second-round multiplex PCR. TCRdb itself ran the multiplex PCR reads through MiXCR, one entry per CDR3 protein. The data show around 1,200,000 distinct CDR3 sequences, about two fifths seen once. People with hyperthyroidism were aged 18 to 65 and newly diagnosed, under 2 months' duration.

The TCR sequence derives from an adult man with Graves' hyperthyroidism. Sequenced material: peripheral blood or thyroid tissue (not recorded which). The chain couples TRBV9 to TRBJ2-1, with a tentative D call TRBD2 (5 bases). CDR3 in amino acids: CASSVVGSNEQFF. CDR3 in DNA: TGTGCCAGCAGCGTAGTGGGGAGTAATGAGCAGTTCTTC.